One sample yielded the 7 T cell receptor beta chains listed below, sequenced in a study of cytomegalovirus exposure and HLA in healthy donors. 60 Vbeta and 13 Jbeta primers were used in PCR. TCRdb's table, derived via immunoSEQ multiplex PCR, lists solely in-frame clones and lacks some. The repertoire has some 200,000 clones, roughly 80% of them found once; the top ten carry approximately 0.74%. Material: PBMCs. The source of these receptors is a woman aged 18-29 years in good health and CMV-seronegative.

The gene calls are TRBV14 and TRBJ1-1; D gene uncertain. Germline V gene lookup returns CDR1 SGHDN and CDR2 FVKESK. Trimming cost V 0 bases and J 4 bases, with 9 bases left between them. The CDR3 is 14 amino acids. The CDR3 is CASSQEGRFTEAFF. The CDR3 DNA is TGTGCCAGCAGCCAAGAGGGCAGGTTCACTGAAGCTTTCTTT. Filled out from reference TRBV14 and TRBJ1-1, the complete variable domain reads EAGVTQFPSHSVIEKGQTVTLRCDPISGHDNLYWYRRVMGKEIKFLLHFVKESKQDESGMPNNRFLAERTGGTYSTLKVQPAELEDSGVYFCASSQEGRFTEAFFGQGTRLTVV.

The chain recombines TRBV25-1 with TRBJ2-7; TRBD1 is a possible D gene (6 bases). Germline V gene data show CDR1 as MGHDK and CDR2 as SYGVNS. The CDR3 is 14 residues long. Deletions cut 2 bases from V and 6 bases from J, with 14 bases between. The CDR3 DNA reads TGTGCCAGCAGTGAAGAAAACAGGGTTCGCGAGCAGTACTTC. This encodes CASSEENRVREQYF.

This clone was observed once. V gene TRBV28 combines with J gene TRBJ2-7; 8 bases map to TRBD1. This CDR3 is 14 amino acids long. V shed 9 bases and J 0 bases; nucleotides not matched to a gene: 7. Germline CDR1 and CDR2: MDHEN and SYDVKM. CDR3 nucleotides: TGTGCCAGTACGGACAGGGAGAGCTCCTACGAGCAGTACTTC. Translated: CASTDRESSYEQYF. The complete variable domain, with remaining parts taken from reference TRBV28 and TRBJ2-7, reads DVKVTQSSRYLVKRTGEKVFLECVQDMDHENMFWYRQDPGLGLRLIYFSYDVKMKEKGDIPEGYSVSREKKERFSLILESASTNQTSMYLCASTDRESSYEQYFGPGTRLTVT.

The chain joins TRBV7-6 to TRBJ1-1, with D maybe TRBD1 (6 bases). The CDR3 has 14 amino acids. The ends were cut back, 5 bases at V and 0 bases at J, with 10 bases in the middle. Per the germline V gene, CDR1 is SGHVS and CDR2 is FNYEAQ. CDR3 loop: CASSLGQMNTEAFF. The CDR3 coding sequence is TGTGCCAGCAGCCTCGGACAGATGAACACTGAAGCTTTCTTT.

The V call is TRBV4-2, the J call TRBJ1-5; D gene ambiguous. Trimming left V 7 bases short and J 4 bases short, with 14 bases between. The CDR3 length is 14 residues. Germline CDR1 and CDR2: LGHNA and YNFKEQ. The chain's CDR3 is CASTLGVVNQPQHF. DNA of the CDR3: TGTGCCAGCACCCTCGGTGTGGTTAATCAGCCCCAGCATTTT.

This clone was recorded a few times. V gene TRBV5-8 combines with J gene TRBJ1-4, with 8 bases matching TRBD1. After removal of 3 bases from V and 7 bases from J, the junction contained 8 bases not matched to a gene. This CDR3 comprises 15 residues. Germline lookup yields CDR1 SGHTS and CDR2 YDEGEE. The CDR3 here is CASSWLGQGGEKLFF. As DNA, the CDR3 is TGTGCCAGCAGCTGGCTTGGACAGGGAGGTGAAAAACTGTTTTTT.

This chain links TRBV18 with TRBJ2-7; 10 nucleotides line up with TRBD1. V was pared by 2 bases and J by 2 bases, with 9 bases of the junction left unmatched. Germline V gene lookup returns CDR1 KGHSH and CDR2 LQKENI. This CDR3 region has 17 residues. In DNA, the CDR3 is TGTGCCAGCTCACCAAATGGCCTCGGGACAGGGGCCTACGAGCAGTACTTC. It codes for CASSPNGLGTGAYEQYF.